This TCR beta chain was recovered during a study of OX40 agonist ivuxolimab in advanced cancers. General study findings and limits: CD8+ T cells averaged more expanded clones than CD4+. Among the lowest peripheral clonal expansion occurred in 0.1-3.0 mg/kg partial responders. Some patients without response likewise showed low normalized clonal expansion.

Of note for this clone: Its matching antigen is unknown.

The CDR3 sequence is 18 residues long. Trimming took 0 bases from V and 5 from J; bases not matched to a gene: 10. Sequenced by immunoSEQ multiplex PCR; TCRdb stores in-frame clones only, minus some. The sample holds some 44,000 clones, 80% seen once. This TCR came from an adult with an advanced solid tumor such as melanoma, head and neck, liver or kidney cancer. The source was CD4+ or CD8+ T cells sorted from blood, collected in a trial of the OX40 agonist ivuxolimab. V and J are TRBV5-3 and TRBJ2-1, with 11 bases that match TRBD2. TRBV5-3 is recorded as an ORF, its role being uncertain. The CDR3 region is CARSLVKLAGASDNEQFF. CDR3 DNA: TGTGCCAGAAGCTTGGTAAAACTAGCGGGAGCGTCCGACAATGAGCAGTTCTTC.